A single sample is the source of the 24 T cell receptor beta chains below, sequenced in a study of OX40 agonist ivuxolimab in advanced cancers. Some clones are missing from TCRdb's copy, which holds only in-frame ones; the method was immunoSEQ multiplex PCR. The profile shows 55,000 or so clones, roughly 90% of them singletons. The sequencing used CD4+ or CD8+ T cells sorted from blood, collected in a trial of the OX40 agonist ivuxolimab. All receptors derive from an adult with an advanced solid tumor such as melanoma, head and neck, liver or kidney cancer.

The rearrangement uses TRBV5-6 and TRBJ2-2; a possible D gene is TRBD1 (6 bases). The length of the CDR3 is 15 residues. CDR1 is SGHDT and CDR2 is YYEEEE in the germline V gene. V lost 4 bases and J lost 3, with 13 bases in between. CDR3 region: CASSLQGRHTGELFF. The CDR3 DNA follows: TGTGCCAGCAGCCTACAGGGTCGGCACACCGGGGAGCTGTTTTTT.

The CDR3 here is CASSEGGGWNTEAFF. The CDR3, as DNA: TGTGCCAGCAGTGAAGGGGGGGGCTGGAACACTGAAGCTTTCTTT. J is TRBJ1-1 and V is TRBV27, with a tentative D call TRBD1 (6 bases). The CDR3 is 15 residues long. Trimming shortened V by 5 bases and J by 1 base, and 14 bases separated the two germline ends. Looked up from germline, CDR1 is MNHEY and CDR2 is SMNVEV (reference sequence).

The chain carries TRBV2 and TRBJ1-4; the D is unclear. The CDR3 covers 12 residues. V shed 6 bases and J shed 8 bases, with 10 bases lying between them. Germline CDR1 and CDR2: SNHLY and FYNNEI. The CDR3 here is CASRIKGEKLFF. The CDR3 DNA follows: TGTGCCAGCAGAATCAAAGGGGAAAAACTGTTTTTT. Using reference TRBV2 and TRBJ1-4 for the parts outside the CDR3, the full variable domain is EPEVTQTPSHQVTQMGQEVILRCVPISNHLYFYWYRQILGQKVEFLVSFYNNEISEKSEIFDDQFSVERPDGSNFTLKIRSTKLEDSAMYFCASRIKGEKLFFGSGTQLSVL.

The CDR3 region has the DNA TGTGCCAGCAGTTCCCGAGGCGCCCCGTCGGAGCAGTTCTTC. This sequence encodes CASSSRGAPSEQFF. V is TRBV11-3 and J is TRBJ2-1; D ambiguous. CDR1 is SGHNT, CDR2 YENEEA, per germline. V lost 6 bases and J lost 10, with 19 bases in between. The CDR3 totals 14 residues.

The rearrangement links TRBV6-1 to TRBJ2-2; D might be TRBD1 (5 bases). Germline V gene lookup returns CDR1 MNHNS and CDR2 SASEGT. The CDR3 has 15 residues. The V gene lost 6 bases and the J gene lost 1 base, with 12 bases spanning the gap. The CDR3 spells CASSYTTGNTGELFF. The CDR3 nucleotides are TGTGCCAGCAGCTATACAACAGGGAACACCGGGGAGCTGTTTTTT.

In regard to this clone: At one of its ends the junction is not consistent with the germline gene, which may arise from a read error. Distinct nucleotide sequences in the sample also encode this CDR3. V usage is TRBV25-1 and J usage is TRBJ2-2; D may be TRBD2 (5 bases). Per germline, CDR1 MGHDK and CDR2 SYGVNS. This CDR3 spans 18 amino acids. CDR3 nucleotide sequence: TGTGCCAGCAGCGAATGGTCAATAGGAGGCGTCGACACCGGGGAGCTGTTTTTT. It is translated as CASSEWSIGGVDTGELFF.

This chain connects TRBV11-2 to TRBJ1-5; tentatively, D is TRBD1 (6 bases). There are 18 residues in the CDR3. V gave up 3 bases and J gave up 3 bases, with 21 bases separating them. Looked up from germline, CDR1 is SGHAT and CDR2 is FQNNGV. CDR3 in amino acids: CASSLHPVEQGYNQPQHF. The CDR3 coding sequence is TGTGCCAGCAGCTTGCACCCGGTCGAACAGGGCTACAATCAGCCCCAGCATTTT. The full variable domain, with the rest looked up from reference TRBV11-2 and TRBJ1-5, is EAGVAQSPRYKIIEKRQSVAFWCNPISGHATLYWYQQILGQGPKLLIQFQNNGVVDDSQLPKDRFSAERLKGVDSTLKIQPAKLEDSAVYLCASSLHPVEQGYNQPQHFGDGTRLSIL.

This clone was found a few times. The rearrangement links TRBV15 to TRBJ2-2; 16 bases line up with TRBD2. With V trimmed by 1 base and J by 7 bases, 15 bases remained unmatched. The CDR3 sequence is 21 residues long. In germline, CDR1 is LNHNV, CDR2 YYDKDF (reference sequence). The CDR3 spells CATSRGVGLAGGPDKGGELFF. In nucleotides, the CDR3 is TGTGCCACCAGCAGAGGAGTGGGACTAGCGGGAGGGCCAGACAAGGGCGGGGAGCTGTTTTTT.

This chain joins TRBV28 and TRBJ2-2; D gene unclear. V lost 7 bases and J lost 4, with 7 bases in between. The CDR3 consists of 12 residues. Germline V gene data show CDR1 as MDHEN and CDR2 as SYDVKM. The CDR3 coding sequence is TGTGCCAGCAACCTCTTCACCGGGGAGCTGTTTTTT. Translation gives CASNLFTGELFF.

The chain couples TRBV6-5 to TRBJ2-3, with D perhaps given as TRBD1 or TRBD2 (5 bases each). Trimming removed 8 bases from V and 4 bases from J, with 16 bases in between. Germline V gives CDR1 MNHEY, CDR2 SVGAGI. The CDR3 length is 14 residues. The CDR3 DNA sequence: TGTGCCAGCGGGGGAGAGGTCGGTTCAGATACGCAGTATTTT. As protein: CASGGEVGSDTQYF.

This rearrangement joins TRBV4-1 to TRBJ2-2; 9 bases align to TRBD2. The CDR3 extends over 16 amino acids. V shed 1 base, J shed 8 bases, and the junction held 8 bases outside the gene matches. Germline CDR1 MGHRA, CDR2 YSYEKL. The CDR3 nucleotides read TGCGCCAGCAGCCAAGCGGCGGGAGGGCCAGGGGGGGAGCTGTTTTTT. Residues: CASSQAAGGPGGELFF.

The chain recombines TRBV18 with TRBJ1-1; no firm D call. The CDR3 sequence is 11 residues long. V gave up 4 bases and J gave up 7 bases, with 7 bases separating them. The germline CDR1 and CDR2 sequences are KGHSH and LQKENI. The CDR3, as DNA: TGTGCCAGCTCACAGGCTGATGAAGCTTTCTTT. Its protein is CASSQADEAFF.

V is TRBV11-2 and J is TRBJ2-5, with D tentatively TRBD1 (6 bases). CDR1 is SGHAT and CDR2 is FQNNGV in the germline V gene. The ends were cut back, 4 bases at V and 5 bases at J, with 8 bases in the middle. This CDR3 contains 12 residues. The CDR3 region has the DNA TGTGCCAGCAGCTCGAGGGGGGAGACCCAGTACTTC. Translation: CASSSRGETQYF.

J is TRBJ2-1 and V is TRBV6-5; 9 nucleotides line up with TRBD1. The CDR3 is 15 residues long. Germline lookup yields CDR1 MNHEY and CDR2 SVGAGI. J was trimmed by 7 bases and V by 4 bases; bases with no gene match: 8. The CDR3 coding sequence is TGTGCCAGCAGTTCCCCGGGACAGGGTTCTAATGAGCAGTTCTTC. This codes for CASSSPGQGSNEQFF.

The V call is TRBV29-1, the J call TRBJ2-1; 9 bases line up with TRBD2. The CDR3 extends over 13 amino acids. Germline values: CDR1 SQVTM, CDR2 ANQGSEA. V shed 5 bases and J 3 bases; nucleotides not matched to a gene: 2. The CDR3 DNA reads TGCAGCGTTAGCGGGGGGAACTACAATGAGCAGTTCTTC. Translation gives CSVSGGNYNEQFF.

About this clone itself: Given a far larger clone just one base away, this is likely a sequencing read error. The chain is built from TRBV30 and TRBJ1-1; possibly TRBD1 for D (5 bases). This CDR3 comprises 13 residues. The germline gives CDR1 GTSNPN, CDR2 SVGIG (reference sequence). CDR3 coding DNA: TGTTCCTGGAGTGCAGACAGACGGACTGAAGCTTTCTTT. This encodes CSWSADRRTEAFF.

The chain has TRBV7-9 and TRBJ2-1; 10 nucleotides agree with TRBD2. The germline V gene encodes CDR1 SEHNR and CDR2 FQNEAQ (reference sequence). This CDR3 has 16 amino acids. Losses at the gene ends were 4 bases for V and 2 bases for J; bases not matched to a gene: 5. Here the CDR3 reads CASSSKAGGAYNEQFF. Written as DNA, the CDR3 is TGTGCCAGCAGCTCCAAAGCGGGAGGGGCCTACAATGAGCAGTTCTTC.

The chain employs TRBV5-1 and TRBJ2-5; D possibly uses TRBD1 or TRBD2 (5 bases each). Germline V gene lookup returns CDR1 SGHRS and CDR2 YFSETQ. The V gene lost 4 bases and the J gene lost 5 bases, with 18 bases spanning the gap. The CDR3 sequence is 15 residues long. The CDR3 sequence is CASSGGSRGLETQYF. As DNA, the CDR3 is TGCGCCAGCAGCGGGGGATCGAGAGGCTTGGAGACCCAGTACTTC.

The chain is built from TRBV27 and TRBJ2-7; tentatively, D is TRBD2 (7 bases). The CDR3 spans 14 residues. V was pared by 2 bases and J by 4 bases, with 12 bases between. The germline V gene has CDR1 MNHEY and CDR2 SMNVEV (reference sequence). The CDR3, as DNA: TGTGCCAGCAGTTTACGGGGGGCCGGGTACGAGCAGTACTTC. Its protein product is CASSLRGAGYEQYF.

This clone was detected only once. The chain employs TRBV19 and TRBJ1-2; D unclear. V lost 3 bases, J lost 5 bases, and 7 bases lay in between. Germline lookup yields CDR1 LNHDA and CDR2 SQIVND (reference sequence). This CDR3 is 12 amino acids long. For the CDR3, the DNA is TGTGCCAGTAGTATGTCAATTTATGGCTACACCTTC. It codes for CASSMSIYGYTF. Full variable domain (remainder filled in from reference TRBV19 and TRBJ1-2): DGGITQSPKYLFRKEGQNVTLSCEQNLNHDAMYWYRQDPGQGLRLIYYSQIVNDFQKGDIAEGYSVSREKKESFPLTVTSAQKNPTAFYLCASSMSIYGYTFGSGTRLTVV.

The gene calls are TRBV30 and TRBJ1-1, with D perhaps TRBD1 (5 bases). The germline V and J ends were trimmed by 2 bases and 1 base, with 11 bases remaining between them. The V gene's germline CDR1 is GTSNPN and CDR2 SVGIG (reference sequence). CDR3 length equals 14 residues. This CDR3 reads CAWSLGGKNTEAFF. For the CDR3, the DNA is TGTGCCTGGAGTCTTGGGGGTAAGAACACTGAAGCTTTCTTT.

V is TRBV19 and J is TRBJ1-1; D is uncertain. The CDR3 runs 15 residues. Looked up from germline, CDR1 is LNHDA and CDR2 is SQIVND (reference sequence). With 5 bases removed from V and 0 bases from J, the gap between germline ends came to 13 bases. CDR3 sequence reads: CASSYRDIMNTEAFF. CDR3 DNA: TGTGCCAGTAGTTACCGGGATATTATGAACACTGAAGCTTTCTTT. Full variable domain (remainder filled in from reference TRBV19 and TRBJ1-1): DGGITQSPKYLFRKEGQNVTLSCEQNLNHDAMYWYRQDPGQGLRLIYYSQIVNDFQKGDIAEGYSVSREKKESFPLTVTSAQKNPTAFYLCASSYRDIMNTEAFFGQGTRLTVV.

This sequence joins TRBV7-9 and TRBJ1-1, with D unresolved. Germline-derived CDR1 and CDR2 are SEHNR and FQNEAQ (reference sequence). This CDR3 has 14 amino acids. V was trimmed by 3 bases and J by 6 bases, leaving 14 bases between them. The CDR3 DNA sequence: TGTGCCAGCAGCTTTCATAGGGAAATCTCTGAAGCTTTCTTT. This encodes CASSFHREISEAFF.

About this clone itself: The junction departs from germline at one end; a sequencing error may be responsible. The V and J genes are TRBV27 and TRBJ2-1; 14 bases are a match to TRBD2. Germline loops: CDR1 MNHEY, CDR2 SMNVEV (reference sequence). The CDR3 is 15 amino acids. The CDR3: CASRALGLAGVRTLF. The DNA for the CDR3 is TGTGCCAGCAGGGCCCTGGGACTAGCGGGAGTACGAACGCTCTTC.